Below, one T cell receptor beta chain is given with its context. The germline V gene has CDR1 SEHNR and CDR2 FQNEAQ (reference sequence). V dropped 5 bases and J dropped 2; count of bases not matched to a gene: 8. The CDR3 length is 15 residues. Residents of about two dozen US areas, aged about 18 to 95 years, made up the participants. This table comes from immunoSEQ multiplex PCR, and its TCRdb copy is limited to in-frame clones, with some not included. The sample holds about 180,000 clones, roughly 83% seen once. The sample is drawn from a study of blood T cell repertoires in COVID-19. Sequenced sample: PBMCs or T cells enriched from blood (not recorded which). The clonotype was recovered from a woman in her thirties who had recovered from COVID-19. The chain has TRBV7-9 and TRBJ2-5, with 7 bases identical to TRBD1. As DNA, the CDR3 is TGTGCCAGCAGCCCGGACAGGTCCCATCAAGAGACCCAGTACTTC. It specifies CASSPDRSHQETQYF.